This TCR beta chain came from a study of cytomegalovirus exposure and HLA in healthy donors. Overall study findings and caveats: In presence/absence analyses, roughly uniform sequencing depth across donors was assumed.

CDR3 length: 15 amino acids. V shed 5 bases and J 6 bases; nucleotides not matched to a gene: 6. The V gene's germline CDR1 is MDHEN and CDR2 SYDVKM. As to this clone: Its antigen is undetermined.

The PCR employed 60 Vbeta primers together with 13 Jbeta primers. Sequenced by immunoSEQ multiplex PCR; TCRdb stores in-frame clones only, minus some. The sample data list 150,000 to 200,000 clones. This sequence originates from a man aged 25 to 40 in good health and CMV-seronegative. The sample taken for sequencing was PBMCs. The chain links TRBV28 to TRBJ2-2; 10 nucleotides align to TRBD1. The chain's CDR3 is CASSRPGQGSGELFF. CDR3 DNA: TGTGCCAGCAGTCGACCGGGACAGGGGTCCGGGGAGCTGTTTTTT. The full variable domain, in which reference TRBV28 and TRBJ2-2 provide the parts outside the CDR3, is DVKVTQSSRYLVKRTGEKVFLECVQDMDHENMFWYRQDPGLGLRLIYFSYDVKMKEKGDIPEGYSVSREKKERFSLILESASTNQTSMYLCASSRPGQGSGELFFGEGSRLTVL.